The 25 T cell receptor beta chains listed next were all sequenced from one sample in a study of blood T cell repertoires in COVID-19. Profiling relied on immunoSEQ multiplex PCR, and the TCRdb table lists in-frame clones only, not all of them. In the table there are 100,000 or so clones, about three quarters of which are singletons. The sequenced material came from peripheral blood. Source of these receptors: a woman between 70 and 85 years old with acute or convalescent COVID-19.

The gene calls are TRBV21-1 and TRBJ2-6; the table's D gene call, TRBD2, was not cross checked with the DNA. TRBV21-1 is a pseudogene locus. The CDR3 length is 17 residues. The CDR3 DNA follows: TGTGCCCCTCCTTTTTTATGTGTATGCTCTGGGGCCAACGTCCTGACTTTC. Protein product: CAPPFLCVCSGANVLTF.

The chain joins TRBV30 to TRBJ2-5; 13 positions agree with TRBD2. The CDR3 totals 17 residues. CDR1 GTSNPN and CDR2 SVGIG come from the germline V gene (reference sequence). J lost 2 bases, V lost 2 bases, and 8 bases had no gene match. The DNA of the CDR3 is TGTGCCTGGAGTTATACCGGGACTAGCGGGATACAAGAGACCCAGTACTTC. This gives the protein CAWSYTGTSGIQETQYF.

The chain links TRBV6-1 to TRBJ2-1, with 8 nucleotides matching TRBD2. Per the germline V gene, CDR1 is MNHNS and CDR2 is SASEGT. This CDR3 is built from 15 residues. Trimming took 2 bases from V and 4 from J; bases not matched to a gene: 4. The CDR3 spells CASSERGGAYNEQFF. For the CDR3, the DNA is TGTGCCAGCAGTGAACGGGGGGGAGCATACAATGAGCAGTTCTTC.

This clone was seen only a few times. The chain combines TRBV21-1 with TRBJ1-1; TRBD1, as called in the table, went unchecked against the DNA. TRBV21-1 is listed as a pseudogene. This CDR3 spans 16 amino acids. This CDR3 is CASSKYRGRENTEAFF. The CDR3 nucleotides read TGTGCCAGCAGCAAATACAGGGGGCGGGAGAACACTGAAGCTTTCTTT.

This chain connects TRBV15 to TRBJ1-4; the D gene is possibly TRBD1 (6 bases). This CDR3 has 19 amino acids. Deletions cut 0 bases from V and 4 bases from J, with 21 bases between. Germline V CDR1 and CDR2: LNHNV, YYDKDF (reference sequence). For the CDR3, the DNA is TGTGCCACCAGCAGAGAATACTATGGTCGACAGGATTTTAATGAAAAACTGTTTTTT. Translated: CATSREYYGRQDFNEKLFF.

This clone occurred once. V is TRBV5-1 and J is TRBJ2-3; 7 nucleotides match TRBD2. This CDR3 has 16 residues. CDR1 is SGHRS, CDR2 YFSETQ, per germline. J gave up 2 bases and V 2 bases, and 8 bases lay outside the gene matches. For the CDR3, the DNA is TGCGCCAGCAGCTTAGGAGCGGGGAGCCCCACAGATACGCAGTATTTT. Its translation: CASSLGAGSPTDTQYF.

A few counts support this clone. The rearrangement links TRBV10-2 to TRBJ1-5; 7 bases line up with TRBD1. In germline, CDR1 is WSHSY, CDR2 SAAADI. The CDR3 is made up of 14 amino acids. V shed 6 bases, J shed 2 bases, and the junction held 4 bases outside the gene matches. CDR3 sequence reads: CASRPGTGNQPQHF. The CDR3 nucleotides read TGCGCCAGCAGACCCGGGACAGGCAATCAGCCCCAGCATTTT.

The chain combines TRBV3-1 (or the pseudogene TRBV3-2) with TRBJ1-6; D possibly corresponds to TRBD1 (6 bases). Germline CDR1 LGHDT, CDR2 YNNKEL (reference sequence). The ends were cut back, 1 base at V and 8 bases at J, with 9 bases in the middle. The CDR3 is made up of 14 amino acids. The CDR3 loop is CASSQGGQYSPLHF. CDR3 DNA: TGTGCCAGCAGCCAAGGGGGGCAATATTCACCCCTCCACTTT.

This chain links TRBV27 with TRBJ1-2; D call uncertain. Germline V gene sequence: CDR1 MNHEY, CDR2 SMNVEV (reference sequence). Trimming left V 2 bases short and J 5 bases short, with 12 bases between. The CDR3 is 14 residues long. CDR3: CASSLKAQVYGYTF. CDR3 nucleotide sequence: TGTGCCAGCAGTTTAAAAGCTCAGGTTTATGGCTACACCTTC.

This rearrangement joins TRBV27 to TRBJ2-7, with D uncertain. Trimming left V 3 bases short and J 2 bases short, with 11 bases between. CDR1 is MNHEY and CDR2 is SMNVEV in the germline V gene (reference sequence). CDR3 length equals 14 residues. This CDR3 reads CASSFGRNAYEQYF. DNA for the CDR3: TGTGCCAGCAGTTTTGGCAGGAACGCCTACGAGCAGTACTTC.

The DNA for the CDR3 is TGTGCCAGCAGCTTACGGGCAGGGGGCGAACTGGGGGCGAACACCGGGGAGCTGTTTTTT. Amino acids: CASSLRAGGELGANTGELFF. The V gene is TRBV11-3, the J gene TRBJ2-2; 8 bases match TRBD1. The germline CDR1 and CDR2 sequences are SGHNT and YENEEA. The CDR3 runs to 20 residues. V dropped 2 bases and J dropped 0; count of bases not matched to a gene: 14.

This chain links TRBV7-9 with TRBJ1-2; D is ambiguous. The V end lost 3 bases, the J end lost 3 bases, and 5 bases lay between the germline ends. CDR1 is SEHNR, CDR2 FQNEAQ, per germline (reference sequence). The CDR3 has 12 amino acids. Here the CDR3 DNA reads TGTGCCAGCAGCTTTGACTACTATGGCTACACCTTC. Translating gives CASSFDYYGYTF.

CDR3 nucleotide sequence: TGTGCCAGTAGTGTTCAAACAGGGGAGCCCCAGCATTTT. Amino acids: CASSVQTGEPQHF. This chain links TRBV19 with TRBJ1-5, with 7 positions matching TRBD1. The ends lost 5 bases at V and 8 bases at J; junction bases unmatched: 6. CDR3 length: 13 residues. CDR1 LNHDA and CDR2 SQIVND come from the germline V gene (reference sequence).

The gene calls are TRBV13 and TRBJ1-1, with D unresolved. CDR3 length equals 16 residues. CDR1 and CDR2 (germline): PRHDT, FYEKMQ (reference sequence). Deletions cut 5 bases from V and 2 bases from J, with 18 bases between. The CDR3 loop reads CASSLTPKRGNTEAFF. The CDR3 region has the DNA TGTGCCAGCAGCCTGACCCCAAAGCGAGGAAACACTGAAGCTTTCTTT.

The J gene is TRBJ1-2, the V gene TRBV29-1, with D maybe TRBD1 (6 bases). V was clipped by 2 bases and J by 3 bases, with 10 bases between them. The V gene's germline CDR1 is SQVTM and CDR2 ANQGSEA. The CDR3 sequence is 13 residues long. CDR3 DNA: TGCAGCGTTGAACCAGGGGTCGACTATGGCTACACCTTC. Its protein product is CSVEPGVDYGYTF.

Comment on this clone: This sample includes further DNA sequences coding for the same CDR3. This rearrangement joins TRBV14 to TRBJ1-3; D remains unclear. Trimming took 1 base from V and 4 from J, leaving 5 bases between them. CDR1 is SGHDN and CDR2 is FVKESK in the germline V gene. This CDR3 has 13 amino acids. CDR3 sequence (DNA): TGTGCCAGCAGCCAAGTAATAGGAAACACCATATATTTT. Translation gives CASSQVIGNTIYF.

This sequence joins TRBV7-9 and TRBJ1-4, with a possible D match to TRBD1 (6 bases). This CDR3 is 13 amino acids long. Germline CDR1 reads SEHNR; CDR2 reads FQNEAQ (reference sequence). The V gene lost 5 bases and the J gene lost 12 bases, with 16 bases spanning the gap. The CDR3 sequence is CASSDRYEVELFF. CDR3 bases: TGTGCCAGCAGCGACAGGTACGAAGTGGAACTGTTTTTT.

CDR3 sequence: CASGRTNEKLFF. The CDR3 DNA reads TGTGCCAGCGGGAGGACTAATGAAAAACTGTTTTTT. The chain carries TRBV12-3 or TRBV12-4 and TRBJ1-4, with D hard to call. There are 12 residues in the CDR3. V lost 8 bases, J lost 2 bases, and 6 bases lay in between.

The J gene is TRBJ2-1, the V gene TRBV27; 9 bases are shared with TRBD1. With 5 bases clipped from V and 3 bases from J, the junction kept 5 bases outside the gene matches. CDR1 and CDR2 (germline): MNHEY, SMNVEV (reference sequence). This CDR3 is 15 amino acids long. DNA of the CDR3: TGTGCCAGCAGTCCCGAGGGACAGGGCTACAATGAGCAGTTCTTC. Translation: CASSPEGQGYNEQFF.

This rearrangement joins TRBV30 to TRBJ1-2, with unresolved D. Trimming cost V 3 bases and J 8 bases, with 16 bases left between them. This CDR3 is 13 amino acids long. Germline V gives CDR1 GTSNPN, CDR2 SVGIG (reference sequence). The CDR3 region has the DNA TGTGCCTGGAGCCCCGGGGAAGGGCTGGGCTACACCTTC. Amino acid sequence: CAWSPGEGLGYTF. The full variable domain, completed using reference TRBV30 and TRBJ1-2, is SQTIHQWPATLVQPVGSPLSLECTVEGTSNPNLYWYRQAAGRGLQLLFYSVGIGQISSEVPQNLSASRPQDRQFILSSKKLLLSDSGFYLCAWSPGEGLGYTFGSGTRLTVV.

The V and J genes are TRBV7-9 and TRBJ1-2; D gene ambiguous. The CDR3 length is 13 residues. The germline V gene encodes CDR1 SEHNR and CDR2 FQNEAQ (reference sequence). V was cut by 0 bases and J by 8 bases, with 10 bases left in between. The CDR3 region has the DNA TGTGCCAGCAGCTTAGCAGGTGGAGTCGGCTACACCTTC. It specifies CASSLAGGVGYTF.

CDR3: CASSGRRGNQPHSTDTQYF. CDR3 in DNA: TGTGCCAGCAGTGGGCGGCGGGGCAATCAACCCCATAGCACAGATACGCAGTATTTT. This chain uses TRBV6-1 with TRBJ2-3; TRBD2 might be the D (6 bases). Trimming stripped 4 bases from V and 0 bases from J, with 23 bases between. CDR3 size: 19 residues. Per the germline V gene, CDR1 is MNHNS and CDR2 is SASEGT.

The chain is built from TRBV7-9 and TRBJ2-2, with TRBD2 as a possible D gene (5 bases). V gave up 0 bases and J gave up 4 bases, with 9 bases separating them. CDR1 SEHNR and CDR2 FQNEAQ come from the germline V gene (reference sequence). The CDR3 spans 15 residues. CDR3: CASSLAGATTGELFF. The CDR3 DNA follows: TGTGCCAGCAGCTTAGCGGGAGCTACCACCGGGGAGCTGTTTTTT.

This chain uses TRBV12-3 or TRBV12-4 with TRBJ2-7; D unclear. The CDR3 spans 11 residues. V shed 3 bases and J shed 4 bases, with 4 bases lying between them. The CDR3 loop is CASSLEYEQYF. The CDR3 region has the DNA TGTGCCAGCAGTTTGGAGTACGAGCAGTACTTC.

This clone was picked up one time. V and J are TRBV5-1 and TRBJ2-5; 8 bases are shared with TRBD2. The CDR3 runs 14 residues. Per the germline V gene, CDR1 is SGHRS and CDR2 is YFSETQ. V lost 2 bases to trimming and J lost 7 bases; unmatched junction nucleotides: 7. CDR3 sequence reads: CASSFGGDLGTQYF. The CDR3 DNA sequence: TGCGCCAGCAGCTTCGGGGGGGACCTCGGGACCCAGTACTTC.